The sequence of this T cell receptor (beta chain) was determined in a study of Graves' ophthalmopathy and Graves' hyperthyroidism. This clonotype appeared many times. In this cohort, patients with other autoimmune diseases, uncontrolled infections, pregnancy or lactation were excluded. A diagnosis was made from clinical symptoms together with serum thyroxine, TRAb, thyroid ultrasound and orbital computed tomography. The sequenced template was RNA, covering the TCR beta CDR3 region. Following a first-round RT-PCR that used HTBI primers, a second-round multiplex PCR was carried out. One entry per CDR3 protein results from TCRdb running MiXCR on the multiplex PCR reads. The sample yields around 1,200,000 distinct CDR3 sequences, roughly two fifths seen once. Per germline, CDR1 SGHVS and CDR2 FQNEAQ. The CDR3 has 13 residues. Trimming stripped 5 bases from V and 1 base from J, with 9 bases between.

This TCR derives from an adult man with Graves' hyperthyroidism. V is TRBV7-8 and J is TRBJ2-7; D tentatively fits TRBD1 or TRBD2 (5 bases each). Source material: peripheral blood or thyroid tissue (not recorded which). The CDR3 protein is CASSRDGSYEQYF. The CDR3 nucleotides read TGTGCCAGCAGCAGGGACGGTTCCTACGAGCAGTACTTC.